This passage covers 2 T cell receptor beta chains from one sample sequenced in a study of regulatory T cells in long-lasting Graves disease. CDR3-region Arm-PCR and iRepertoire HTBI primers produced the TCR beta libraries. Using its own MiXCR run on the multiplex PCR reads, TCRdb lists one record per CDR3 protein. The sample lists over 450,000 distinct CDR3 sequences, roughly 21% occurring once. The time point is: persistent/refractory GD, antithyroid drugs over 5 years with positive TRAb. Extracted PBMC RNA gave rise to the TCR library. The source material was peripheral blood mononuclear cells (PBMCs), sampled when the disease was refractory, from a patient treated with antithyroid drugs. Every receptor here comes from a female donor with Graves disease.

A note on this clonotype: A much larger clone differs by one base, so this may be a read error. The chain links TRBV27 to TRBJ2-1, with 12 positions matching TRBD2. Germline CDR1 reads MNHEY; CDR2 reads SMNVEV (reference sequence). The CDR3 has 15 residues. The J segment lost 6 bases and the V segment lost 4 bases, leaving 4 bases of the junction unmatched. CDR3 sequence reads: CASSSTSGSLNEQFF. The CDR3 DNA follows: TGTGCCAGCAGTTCGACTAGCGGGAGTCTCAATGAGCAGTTCTTC.

This clonotype occurred a few times. The chain carries TRBV5-6 and TRBJ2-7, with 8 bases identical to TRBD2. This CDR3 region has 13 residues. With V trimmed by 5 bases and J by 6 bases, 7 bases remained unmatched. The V gene's germline CDR1 is SGHDT and CDR2 YYEEEE. The CDR3 protein is CASSPGLDGEQYF. The CDR3 DNA is TGTGCCAGCAGTCCGGGACTAGACGGCGAGCAGTACTTC. Combining the CDR3 with reference TRBV5-6 and TRBJ2-7 gives the whole variable domain DAGVTQSPTHLIKTRGQQVTLRCSPKSGHDTVSWYQQALGQGPQFIFQYYEEEERQRGNFPDRFSGHQFPNYSSELNVNALLLGDSALYLCASSPGLDGEQYFGPGTRLTVT.